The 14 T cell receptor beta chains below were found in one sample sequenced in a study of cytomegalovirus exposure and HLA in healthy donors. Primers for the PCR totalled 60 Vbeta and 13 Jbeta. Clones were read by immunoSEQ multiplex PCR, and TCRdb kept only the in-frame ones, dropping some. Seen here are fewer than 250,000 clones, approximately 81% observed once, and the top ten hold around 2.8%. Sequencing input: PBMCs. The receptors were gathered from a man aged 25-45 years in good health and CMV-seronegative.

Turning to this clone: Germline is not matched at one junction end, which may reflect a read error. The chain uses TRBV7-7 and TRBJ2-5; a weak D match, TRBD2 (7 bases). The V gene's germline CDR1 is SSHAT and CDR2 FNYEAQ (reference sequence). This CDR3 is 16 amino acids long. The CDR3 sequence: CASSLARGGARETQYF. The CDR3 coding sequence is TGTGCTAGCAGCTTAGCGAGGGGGGGGGCCCGGGAGACCCAGTACTTC.

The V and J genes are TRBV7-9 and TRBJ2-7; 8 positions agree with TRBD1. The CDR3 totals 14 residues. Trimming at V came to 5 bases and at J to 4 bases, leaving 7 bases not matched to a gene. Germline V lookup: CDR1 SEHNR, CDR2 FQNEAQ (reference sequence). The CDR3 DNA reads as TGTGCCAGCAGCCTATCGGGACAGGTGTACGAGCAGTACTTC. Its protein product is CASSLSGQVYEQYF.

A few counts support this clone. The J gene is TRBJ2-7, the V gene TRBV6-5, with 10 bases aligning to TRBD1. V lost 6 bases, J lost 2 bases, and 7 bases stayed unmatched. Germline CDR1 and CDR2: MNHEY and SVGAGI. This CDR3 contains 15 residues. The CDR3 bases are TGTGCCAGCAGCCCCCCCGGGACAGGGGCCTACGAGCAGTACTTC. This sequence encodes CASSPPGTGAYEQYF.

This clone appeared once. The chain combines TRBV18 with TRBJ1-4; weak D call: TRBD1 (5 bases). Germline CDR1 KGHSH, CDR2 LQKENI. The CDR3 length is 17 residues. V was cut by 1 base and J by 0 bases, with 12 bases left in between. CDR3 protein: CASSPRRAYATNEKLFF. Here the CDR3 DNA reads TGTGCCAGCTCACCACGCAGGGCGTACGCAACTAATGAAAAACTGTTTTTT.

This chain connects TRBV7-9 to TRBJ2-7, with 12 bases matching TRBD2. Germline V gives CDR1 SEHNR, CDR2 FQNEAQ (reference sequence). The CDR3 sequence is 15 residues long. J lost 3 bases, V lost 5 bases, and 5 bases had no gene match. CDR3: CASSPLAGGHYEQYF. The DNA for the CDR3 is TGTGCCAGCAGCCCTCTAGCGGGGGGGCACTACGAGCAGTACTTC.

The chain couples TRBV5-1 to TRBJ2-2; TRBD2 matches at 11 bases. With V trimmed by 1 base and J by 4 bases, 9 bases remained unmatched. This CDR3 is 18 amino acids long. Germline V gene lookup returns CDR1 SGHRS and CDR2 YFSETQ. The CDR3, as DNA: TGCGCCAGCAGCTTGACTAGCGGGGGAACGGGGGTCACCGGGGAGCTGTTTTTT. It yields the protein CASSLTSGGTGVTGELFF.

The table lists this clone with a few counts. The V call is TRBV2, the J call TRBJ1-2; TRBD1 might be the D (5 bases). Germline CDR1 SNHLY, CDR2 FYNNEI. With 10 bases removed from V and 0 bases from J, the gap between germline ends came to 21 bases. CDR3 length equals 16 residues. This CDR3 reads CATPARSRTTNYGYTF. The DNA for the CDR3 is TGTGCCACCCCAGCACGTAGCCGGACAACTAACTATGGCTACACCTTC. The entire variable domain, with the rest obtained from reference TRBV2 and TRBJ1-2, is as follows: EPEVTQTPSHQVTQMGQEVILRCVPISNHLYFYWYRQILGQKVEFLVSFYNNEISEKSEIFDDQFSVERPDGSNFTLKIRSTKLEDSAMYFCATPARSRTTNYGYTFGSGTRLTVV.

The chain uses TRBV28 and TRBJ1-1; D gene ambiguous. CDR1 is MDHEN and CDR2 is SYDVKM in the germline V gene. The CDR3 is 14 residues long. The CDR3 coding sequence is TGTGTCGTGACCCCACCTTTCGGCGCAGGAACAGCTTTCTTT. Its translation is CVVTPPFGAGTAFF.

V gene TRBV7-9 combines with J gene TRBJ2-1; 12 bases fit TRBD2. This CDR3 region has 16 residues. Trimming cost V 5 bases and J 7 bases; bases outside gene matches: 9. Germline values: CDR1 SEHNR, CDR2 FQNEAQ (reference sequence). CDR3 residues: CASSPASGGARNEQFF. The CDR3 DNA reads TGTGCCAGCAGCCCCGCTAGCGGGGGGGCGAGAAATGAGCAGTTCTTC.

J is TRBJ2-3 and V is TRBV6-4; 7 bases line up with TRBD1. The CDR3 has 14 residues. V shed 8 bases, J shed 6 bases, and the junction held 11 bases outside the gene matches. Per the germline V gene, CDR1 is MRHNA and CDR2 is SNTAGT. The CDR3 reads CASAGDSESDTQYF. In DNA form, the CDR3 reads TGTGCCAGCGCCGGGGACAGCGAAAGTGATACGCAGTATTTT.

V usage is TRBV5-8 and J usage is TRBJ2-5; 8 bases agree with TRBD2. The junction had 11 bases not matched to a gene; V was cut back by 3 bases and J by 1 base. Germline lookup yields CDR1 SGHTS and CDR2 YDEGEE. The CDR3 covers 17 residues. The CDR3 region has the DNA TGTGCCAGCAGCTGGGGTCGTTTAGCGGGGACCCAAGAGACCCAGTACTTC. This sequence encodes CASSWGRLAGTQETQYF.

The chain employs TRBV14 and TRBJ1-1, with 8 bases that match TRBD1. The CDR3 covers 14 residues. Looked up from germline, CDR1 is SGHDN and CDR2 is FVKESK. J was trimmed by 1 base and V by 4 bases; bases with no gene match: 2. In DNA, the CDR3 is TGTGCCAGCAGCCCCAGGGGGCCGAACACTGAAGCTTTCTTT. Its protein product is CASSPRGPNTEAFF.

Here the CDR3 DNA reads TGTGCCAGCACCGTACAGGGTGTCGGCACTGAAGCTTTCTTT. Amino acid sequence: CASTVQGVGTEAFF. V is TRBV7-9 and J is TRBJ1-1, with D possibly matching TRBD1 (6 bases). The V and J ends lost 7 bases and 4 bases respectively, with 16 bases between them. This CDR3 spans 14 amino acids. In germline, CDR1 is SEHNR, CDR2 FQNEAQ (reference sequence).

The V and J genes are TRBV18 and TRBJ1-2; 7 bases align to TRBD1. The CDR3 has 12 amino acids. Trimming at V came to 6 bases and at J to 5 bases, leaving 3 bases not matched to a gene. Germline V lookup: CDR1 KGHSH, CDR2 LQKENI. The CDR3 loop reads CASSDRTYGYTF. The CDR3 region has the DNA TGTGCCAGCTCGGACAGGACGTATGGCTACACCTTC.